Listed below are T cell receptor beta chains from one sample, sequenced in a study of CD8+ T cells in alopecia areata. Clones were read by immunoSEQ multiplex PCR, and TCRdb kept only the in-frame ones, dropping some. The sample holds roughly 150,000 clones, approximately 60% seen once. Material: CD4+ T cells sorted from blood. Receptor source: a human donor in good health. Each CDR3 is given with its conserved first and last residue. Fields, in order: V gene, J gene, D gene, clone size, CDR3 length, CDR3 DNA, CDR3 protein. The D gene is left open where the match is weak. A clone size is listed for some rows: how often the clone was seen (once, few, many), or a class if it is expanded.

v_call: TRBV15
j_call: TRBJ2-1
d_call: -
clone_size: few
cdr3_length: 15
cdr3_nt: TGTGCCACCAGCAGCAAAGCGGACAACTACAATGAGCAGTTCTTC
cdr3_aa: CATSSKADNYNEQFF

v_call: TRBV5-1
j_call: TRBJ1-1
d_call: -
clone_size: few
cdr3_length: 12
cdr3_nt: TGCGCCAGCAGCACTGAGAACACTGAAGCTTTCTTT
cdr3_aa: CASSTENTEAFF

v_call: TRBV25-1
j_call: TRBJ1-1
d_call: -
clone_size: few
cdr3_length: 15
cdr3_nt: TGTGCCAGCAGTGAGTCCCCCCGGGAGAACACTGAAGCTTTCTTT
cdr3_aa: CASSESPRENTEAFF

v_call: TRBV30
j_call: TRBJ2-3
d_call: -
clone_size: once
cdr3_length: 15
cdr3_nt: TGTGCCTGGATGACGCCTTGGGGGAGCATGGATACGCAGTATTTT
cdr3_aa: CAWMTPWGSMDTQYF

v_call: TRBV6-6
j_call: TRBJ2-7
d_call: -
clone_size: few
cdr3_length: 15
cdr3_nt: TGTGCCAGCTCCGAGGCGGGACACCCAACCTACGAGCAGTACTTC
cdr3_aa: CASSEAGHPTYEQYF

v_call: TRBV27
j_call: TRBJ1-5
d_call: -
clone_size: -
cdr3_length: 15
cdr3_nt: TGTGCCAGCAGCCGCGAAGGGATTGGGAATCAGCCCCAGCATTTT
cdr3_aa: CASSREGIGNQPQHF

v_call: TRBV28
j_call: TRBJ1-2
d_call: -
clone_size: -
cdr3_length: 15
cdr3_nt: TGTGCCAGCAGTTTATGGGACGGAGCTAACTATGGCTACACCTTC
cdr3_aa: CASSLWDGANYGYTF

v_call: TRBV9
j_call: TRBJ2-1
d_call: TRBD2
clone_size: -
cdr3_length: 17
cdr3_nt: TGTGCCAGCAGCGTAACTCACAAAGCGGGAGGCTACAATGAGCAGTTCTTC
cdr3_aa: CASSVTHKAGGYNEQFF

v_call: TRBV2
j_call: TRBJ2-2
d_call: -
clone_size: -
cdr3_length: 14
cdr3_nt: TGTGCCACAGCTGTAACAGACAACACCGGGGAGCTGTTTTTT
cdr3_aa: CATAVTDNTGELFF

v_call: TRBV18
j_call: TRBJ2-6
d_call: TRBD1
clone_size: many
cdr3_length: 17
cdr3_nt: TGTGCCAGCTCACCGGGGGACAGGGCATCTGGGGCCAACGTCCTGACTTTC
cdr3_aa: CASSPGDRASGANVLTF

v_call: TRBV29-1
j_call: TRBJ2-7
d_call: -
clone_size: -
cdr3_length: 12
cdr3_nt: TGCAGCGTTATCGGCGGAGCCTACGAGCAGTACTTC
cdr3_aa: CSVIGGAYEQYF

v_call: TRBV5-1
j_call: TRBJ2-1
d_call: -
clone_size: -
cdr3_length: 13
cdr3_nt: TGCGCCAGCAGCTTGGTGTCGCTGGATGAGCAGTTCTTC
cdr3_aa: CASSLVSLDEQFF

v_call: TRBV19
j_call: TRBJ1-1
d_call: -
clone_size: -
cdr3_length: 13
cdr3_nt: TGTGCCAGTAGTTCGGACATGCACACTGAAGCTTTCTTT
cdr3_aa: CASSSDMHTEAFF

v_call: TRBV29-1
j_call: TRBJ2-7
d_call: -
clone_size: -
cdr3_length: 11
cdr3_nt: TGCAGCGTTCGACTCGCCTCCGAGCAGTACTTC
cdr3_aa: CSVRLASEQYF

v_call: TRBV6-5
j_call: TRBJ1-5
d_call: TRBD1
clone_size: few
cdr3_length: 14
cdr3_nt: TGTGCCAGCAGTTCCCAGGGGGCAAATCAGCCCCAGCATTTT
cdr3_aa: CASSSQGANQPQHF

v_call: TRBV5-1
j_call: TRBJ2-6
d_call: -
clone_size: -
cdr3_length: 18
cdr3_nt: TGCGCCAGCAGCTTGGACGGGGTCAGGTCCTCTGGGGCCAACGTCCTGACTTTC
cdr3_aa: CASSLDGVRSSGANVLTF

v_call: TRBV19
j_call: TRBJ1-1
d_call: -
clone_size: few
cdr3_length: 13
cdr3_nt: TGTGCCAGTAGTCTCTCCGTCGGGCCTGAAGCTTTCTTT
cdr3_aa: CASSLSVGPEAFF

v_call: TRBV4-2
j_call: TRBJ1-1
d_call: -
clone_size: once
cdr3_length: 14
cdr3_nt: TGTGCCAGCAGCCTCCGGGTGGCGAACACTGAAGCTTTCTTT
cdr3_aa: CASSLRVANTEAFF

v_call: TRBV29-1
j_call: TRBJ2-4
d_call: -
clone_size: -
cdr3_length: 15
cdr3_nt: TGCAGCGTTGAAGCCGGGACAAAAGCCAAAAACATTCAGTACTTC
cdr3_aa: CSVEAGTKAKNIQYF

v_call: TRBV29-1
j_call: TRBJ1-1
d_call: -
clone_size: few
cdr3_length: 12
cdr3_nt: TGCAGCGTTGAAGATCCTCCCTCTGAAGCTTTCTTT
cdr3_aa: CSVEDPPSEAFF

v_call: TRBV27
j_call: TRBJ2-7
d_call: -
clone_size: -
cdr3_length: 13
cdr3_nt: TGTGCCAGCCGGGCTAGCAGTGCCTACGAGCAGTACTTC
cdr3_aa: CASRASSAYEQYF

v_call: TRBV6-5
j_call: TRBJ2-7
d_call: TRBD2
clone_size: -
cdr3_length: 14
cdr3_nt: TGTGCCAGCAGGGGCTCGACTAGCGGGAACGAGCAGTACTTC
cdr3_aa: CASRGSTSGNEQYF

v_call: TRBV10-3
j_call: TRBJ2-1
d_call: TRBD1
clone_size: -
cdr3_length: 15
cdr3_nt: TGTGCCATCAGTGCCCCGACAGGGGGTAACAATGAGCAGTTCTTC
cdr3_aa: CAISAPTGGNNEQFF

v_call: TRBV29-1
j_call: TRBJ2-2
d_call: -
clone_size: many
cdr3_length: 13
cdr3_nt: TGCAGCGTTTCGACTGGGGGGACCGGGGAGCTGTTTTTT
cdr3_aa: CSVSTGGTGELFF

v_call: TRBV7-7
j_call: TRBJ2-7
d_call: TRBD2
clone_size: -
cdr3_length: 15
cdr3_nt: TGTGCCAGCAGCTCCGGACTAGCGGGAGTGGAAGAGCAGTACTTC
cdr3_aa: CASSSGLAGVEEQYF

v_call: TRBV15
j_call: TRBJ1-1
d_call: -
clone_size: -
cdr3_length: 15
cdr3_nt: TGTGCCACCAGCAGAGGGAGGACAGAGGGCACTGAAGCTTTCTTT
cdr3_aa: CATSRGRTEGTEAFF

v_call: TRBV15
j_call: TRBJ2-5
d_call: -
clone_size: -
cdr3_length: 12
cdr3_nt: TGTGCCACCAGCAATTACCAAGAGACCCAGTACTTC
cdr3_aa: CATSNYQETQYF

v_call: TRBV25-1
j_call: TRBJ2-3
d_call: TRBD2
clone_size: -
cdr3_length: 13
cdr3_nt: TGTGCCAGCAGGACTAGCGGGAGCGATACGCAGTATTTT
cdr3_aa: CASRTSGSDTQYF

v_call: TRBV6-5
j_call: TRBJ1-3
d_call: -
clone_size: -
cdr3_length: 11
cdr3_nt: TGTGCCAGCATGTGGGGAAACACCATATATTTT
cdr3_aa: CASMWGNTIYF

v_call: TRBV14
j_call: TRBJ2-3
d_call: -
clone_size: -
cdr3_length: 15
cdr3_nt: TGTGCCAGCAGCCACCGGGACTGGGGAACAGATACGCAGTATTTT
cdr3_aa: CASSHRDWGTDTQYF

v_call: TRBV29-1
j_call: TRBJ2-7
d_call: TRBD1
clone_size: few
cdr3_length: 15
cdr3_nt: TGCAGCGTTAGGACAGGGGCGCAATGGTCCTACGAGCAGTACTTC
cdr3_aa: CSVRTGAQWSYEQYF

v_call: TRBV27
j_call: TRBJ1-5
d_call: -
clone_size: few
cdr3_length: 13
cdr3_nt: TGTGCCAGCCGCCAGAGGGCCAATCAGCCCCAGCATTTT
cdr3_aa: CASRQRANQPQHF

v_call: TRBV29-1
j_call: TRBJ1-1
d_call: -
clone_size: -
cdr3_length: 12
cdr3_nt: TGCAGCGTTGATGACGGTTACACTGAAGCTTTCTTT
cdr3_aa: CSVDDGYTEAFF

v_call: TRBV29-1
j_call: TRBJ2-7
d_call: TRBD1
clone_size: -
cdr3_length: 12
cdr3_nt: TGCAGCGCCGGACAGGGACGGTACGAGCAGTACTTC
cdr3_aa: CSAGQGRYEQYF

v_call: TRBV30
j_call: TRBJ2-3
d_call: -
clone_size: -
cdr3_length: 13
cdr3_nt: TGTGCCTGGAGTGTATTTGGGACAGATACGCAGTATTTT
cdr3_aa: CAWSVFGTDTQYF

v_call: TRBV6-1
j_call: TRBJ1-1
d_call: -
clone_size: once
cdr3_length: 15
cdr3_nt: TGTGCCAGCAGGGCCCGAGAGGGGCTGAACACTGAAGCTTTCTTT
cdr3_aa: CASRAREGLNTEAFF

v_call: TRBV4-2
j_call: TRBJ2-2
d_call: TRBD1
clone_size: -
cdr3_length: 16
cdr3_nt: TGTGCCAGCAGCGAACGGACAGGTTCGAACACCGGGGAGCTGTTTTTT
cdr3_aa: CASSERTGSNTGELFF

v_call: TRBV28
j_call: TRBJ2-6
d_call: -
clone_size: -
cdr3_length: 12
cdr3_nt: TGTGCCAGCAGTTCTGGGGCCAACGTCCTGACTTTC
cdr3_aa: CASSSGANVLTF

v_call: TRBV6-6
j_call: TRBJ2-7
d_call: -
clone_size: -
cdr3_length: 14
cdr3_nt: TGTGCCAGCAAAGACAATCCGAGCTCCTACGAGCAGTACTTC
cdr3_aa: CASKDNPSSYEQYF

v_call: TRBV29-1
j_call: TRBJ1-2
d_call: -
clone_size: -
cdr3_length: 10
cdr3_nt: TGCAGCGTTGAAGAAGGCGGCTACACCTTC
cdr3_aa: CSVEEGGYTF

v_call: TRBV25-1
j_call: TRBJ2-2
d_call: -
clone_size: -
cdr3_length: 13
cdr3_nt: TGTGCCAGCAGGCGAACGAACACCGGGGAGCTGTTTTTT
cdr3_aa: CASRRTNTGELFF

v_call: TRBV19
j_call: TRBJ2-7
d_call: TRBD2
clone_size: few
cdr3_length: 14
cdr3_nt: TGTGCCAGTAGAAGGACTAGCGGACCCTACGAGCAGTACTTC
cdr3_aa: CASRRTSGPYEQYF

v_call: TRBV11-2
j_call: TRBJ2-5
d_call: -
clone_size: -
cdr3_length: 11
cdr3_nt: TGTGCCAGCAGGCAAACAGAGACCCAGTACTTC
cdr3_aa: CASRQTETQYF

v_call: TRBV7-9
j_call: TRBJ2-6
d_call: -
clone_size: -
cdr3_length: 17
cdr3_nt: TGTGCCAGCAGCTTAGTAATTTCGGGAGTTGGGGCCAACGTCCTGACTTTC
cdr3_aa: CASSLVISGVGANVLTF

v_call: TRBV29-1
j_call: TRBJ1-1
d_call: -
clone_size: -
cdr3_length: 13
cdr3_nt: TGCAGCGTCCTCACGGGGGGGAACACTGAAGCTTTCTTT
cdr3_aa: CSVLTGGNTEAFF

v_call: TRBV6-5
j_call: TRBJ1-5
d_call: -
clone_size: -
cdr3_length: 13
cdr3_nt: TGTGCCAGCAGTTACTCCCCCAATCAGCCCCAGCATTTT
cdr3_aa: CASSYSPNQPQHF

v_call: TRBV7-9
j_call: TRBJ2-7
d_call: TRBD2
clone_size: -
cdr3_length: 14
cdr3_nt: TGTGCCAGCAGCCTTACTAGCGGGAGTAACGAGCAGTACTTC
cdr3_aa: CASSLTSGSNEQYF

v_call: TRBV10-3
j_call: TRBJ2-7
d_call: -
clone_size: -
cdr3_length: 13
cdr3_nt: TGTGCCATCAGTGTTGCTAGCGAGAGTGAGCAGTACTTC
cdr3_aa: CAISVASESEQYF

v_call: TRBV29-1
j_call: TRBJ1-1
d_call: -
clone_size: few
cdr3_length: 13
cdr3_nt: TGCAGCGTTGTCAGGCGGTCGGGAGGATACGCTTTCTTT
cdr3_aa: CSVVRRSGGYAFF

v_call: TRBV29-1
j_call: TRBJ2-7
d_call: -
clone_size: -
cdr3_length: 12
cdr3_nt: TGCAGCGTCTCTTCCCTTGGTTGGGAGCAGTACTTC
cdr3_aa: CSVSSLGWEQYF

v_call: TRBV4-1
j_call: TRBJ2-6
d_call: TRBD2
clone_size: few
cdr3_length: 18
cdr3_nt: TGCGCCAGCAGCCAAAATCTAGCGGGCAGCTCTGGGGCCAACGTCCTGACTTTC
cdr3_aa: CASSQNLAGSSGANVLTF

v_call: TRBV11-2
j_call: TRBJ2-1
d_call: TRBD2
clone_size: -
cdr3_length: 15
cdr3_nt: TGTGCCAGCAGCTCTAGCGGGAGCTCCTACAATGAGCAGTTCTTC
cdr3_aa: CASSSSGSSYNEQFF

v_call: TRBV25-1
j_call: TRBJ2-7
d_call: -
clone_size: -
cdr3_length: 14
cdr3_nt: TGTGCCAGCAGTGAGGCGGGGATCACCTACGAGCAGTACTTC
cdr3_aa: CASSEAGITYEQYF

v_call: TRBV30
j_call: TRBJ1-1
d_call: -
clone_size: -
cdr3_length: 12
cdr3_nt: TGTGCCTGGAGCATAACAGGGACTGAAGCTTTCTTT
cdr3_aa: CAWSITGTEAFF

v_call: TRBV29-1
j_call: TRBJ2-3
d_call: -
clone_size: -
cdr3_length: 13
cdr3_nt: TGCAGCGTTCTAGCGAGGGGCCCAGATACGCAGTATTTT
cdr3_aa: CSVLARGPDTQYF